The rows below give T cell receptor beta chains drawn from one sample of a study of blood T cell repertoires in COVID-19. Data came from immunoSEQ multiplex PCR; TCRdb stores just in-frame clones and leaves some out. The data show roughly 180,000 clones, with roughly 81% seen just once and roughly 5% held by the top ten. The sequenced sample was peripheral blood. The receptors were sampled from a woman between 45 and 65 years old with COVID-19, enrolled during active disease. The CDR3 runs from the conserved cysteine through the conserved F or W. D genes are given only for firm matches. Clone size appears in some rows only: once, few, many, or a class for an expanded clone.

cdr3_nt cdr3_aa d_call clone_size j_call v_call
TGTGCCAGCTCACCCGGAGGTAACTATGGCTACACCTTC CASSPGGNYGYTF . . TRBJ1-2 TRBV18
TGTGCCAGCAGTTTATCGTACCTTCTAGCCCAAGAGACCCAGTACTTC CASSLSYLLAQETQYF . . TRBJ2-5 TRBV27
TGTGCCTGGAGTGTAGACAGGGGACTAGCGGGGGCCATCAACACCGGGGAGCTGTTTTTT CAWSVDRGLAGAINTGELFF TRBD2 . TRBJ2-2 TRBV30
TGTGCCAGCAGCCGGACAGAGCTCTCTAACTATGGCTACACCTTC CASSRTELSNYGYTF . . TRBJ1-2 TRBV3-1/TRBV3-2
TGTGCCAGCAGTTTGGGGAGGGAGACCCAGTACTTC CASSLGRETQYF . . TRBJ2-5 TRBV12-3/TRBV12-4
TGTGCCAGCAGTGAACTAGCGGGGGGGCTAGGTGAGCAGTTCTTC CASSELAGGLGEQFF TRBD2 . TRBJ2-1 TRBV6-4
TGTGCCAGCACCAAAAACGGAGGGACTGATGAAAAACTGTTTTTT CASTKNGGTDEKLFF . . TRBJ1-4 TRBV27
TGTGCCAGCAGGGATGGCAGGTACACAGATACGCAGTATTTT CASRDGRYTDTQYF . few TRBJ2-3 TRBV28
TGTGCCAGCAGCCAAGATCTACAGGGAAATCAGCCCCAGCATTTT CASSQDLQGNQPQHF . few TRBJ1-5 TRBV3-1/TRBV3-2
TGTGCCATCCCCCCCCTGTACAATGAGCAGTTCTTC CAIPPLYNEQFF . once TRBJ2-1 TRBV10-3
TGTGCCAGTAGTATGATATCGGGGTCTATGAACACTGAAGCTTTCTTT CASSMISGSMNTEAFF . . TRBJ1-1 TRBV19
TGTGCCAGCAGCTCCCTCACGGGGGGTTCTGAAGCTTTCTTT CASSSLTGGSEAFF . . TRBJ1-1 TRBV27
TGTGCCAGCAGCTTGGCCCAGGGGGTGGTAGGCGAGCAGTACTTC CASSLAQGVVGEQYF TRBD1 . TRBJ2-7 TRBV5-6
TGTGCCAGCAGCTTCCAAGGGGATGAAAAACTGTTTTTT CASSFQGDEKLFF . . TRBJ1-4 TRBV7-9
TGTGCCAGCAGATCATCCGGGACTATTACTTACGAGCAGTACTTC CASRSSGTITYEQYF TRBD2 . TRBJ2-7 TRBV6-5
TGTGCCAGCAGCTGGACTAGCGGGGCGGGGGAGACCCAGTACTTC CASSWTSGAGETQYF TRBD2 . TRBJ2-5 TRBV7-2
TGTGCCAGCAGCCCCCACAGGGGTCATGAGCAGTTCTTC CASSPHRGHEQFF TRBD1 . TRBJ2-1 TRBV11-3
TGTGCCAGCAGCCCCGAGGACAGCTACACTGAAGCTTTCTTT CASSPEDSYTEAFF . . TRBJ1-1 TRBV9
TGTGCCAGCAGCCGACAGGGTGAGACCCAGTACTTC CASSRQGETQYF TRBD1 once TRBJ2-5 TRBV12-3/TRBV12-4
TGTGCCAGCACCCCGGGGGGAGACTACGAGCAGTACTTC CASTPGGDYEQYF TRBD2 . TRBJ2-7 TRBV28
TGTGCCAGCAGCCCTCGAGGGGGGGAATCACCCCTCCACTTT CASSPRGGESPLHF . . TRBJ1-6 TRBV7-9
TGTGCCAGCAGTTTTCAGACGAACACCGGGGAGCTGTTTTTT CASSFQTNTGELFF . . TRBJ2-2 TRBV2
TGCGCCAGCAGCCAACCGAGAAACATTCAGTACTTC CASSQPRNIQYF . . TRBJ2-4 TRBV4-1
TGCGCCAGCAGTCAATCGAGTCGGGGGACTAGGGGCTACACCTTC CASSQSSRGTRGYTF . . TRBJ1-2 TRBV23-1
TGCGCCAGCAGCTTGACCACGGAGCGAGAGCAGTTCTTC CASSLTTEREQFF . . TRBJ2-1 TRBV5-1
TGTGCCAGCAGCCCGGACTCGAATAGGGATACGCAGTATTTT CASSPDSNRDTQYF . . TRBJ2-3 TRBV2
TGTGCCAGCGCTCTCCGGGACAGGGTATTTAGCACAGATACGCAGTATTTT CASALRDRVFSTDTQYF TRBD1 . TRBJ2-3 TRBV5-5
TGTGCCAGCAGCGCGGAAACAGGCGGCCGGGAGCAGTACTTC CASSAETGGREQYF . . TRBJ2-7 TRBV5-4
TGTGCCAGCAGCGTAATAGGGGGGGCGGGGCCCACAGATACGCAGTATTTT CASSVIGGAGPTDTQYF . once TRBJ2-3 TRBV9
TGTGCCAGCAATGGGGTCCAGACAGGGAACACTGAAGCTTTCTTT CASNGVQTGNTEAFF . once TRBJ1-1 TRBV6-6
TGTGCCAGCAGCCCCATGGGCGGGAACTACAATGAGCAGTTCTTC CASSPMGGNYNEQFF . . TRBJ2-1 TRBV7-2
TGTGCCAGCAGCTTGAGCGGGGGTCACAATGAGCAGTTCTTC CASSLSGGHNEQFF TRBD2 . TRBJ2-1 TRBV5-5
TGTGCCAGCAGACCCGACAGGGTACAAGAGACCCAGTACTTC CASRPDRVQETQYF TRBD1 . TRBJ2-5 TRBV7-6
TGCGCCAGCAGCCTCGGGACAGCCAAGCCCAACGAGCAGTACTTC CASSLGTAKPNEQYF TRBD1 . TRBJ2-7 TRBV5-1
TGCGCCAGCACTAGCGGGTCTGCCACAGATACGCAGTATTTT CASTSGSATDTQYF TRBD2 . TRBJ2-3 TRBV23-1
TGTGCCAGCAGCGAGTTGCGGGGAAGCTCCTACAATGAGCAGTTCTTC CASSELRGSSYNEQFF . . TRBJ2-1 TRBV5-4
TGTGCCAGCAGCTTAGCTAGCGGGGAGGTAGGAAATGAGCAGTTCTTC CASSLASGEVGNEQFF TRBD2 once TRBJ2-1 TRBV7-6
TGTGCTAGTGGTTTGCAGGATTTTAGGCAGCCCCAGCATTTT CASGLQDFRQPQHF . once TRBJ1-5 TRBV12-5
TGTGCCAGCAGAGAGGTGACTGAAGCTTTCTTT CASREVTEAFF . . TRBJ1-1 TRBV7-9
TGTGCCAGCAGTGAAAAGGGGTACACCGGGGAGCTGTTTTTT CASSEKGYTGELFF . few TRBJ2-2 TRBV6-1
TGCGCCAGCAGCTTGGACAGTACTAATGAAAAACTGTTTTTT CASSLDSTNEKLFF . . TRBJ1-4 TRBV5-1
TGTGCCAGCAGCTTCGAGGGGGCGGGAAACACCATATATTTT CASSFEGAGNTIYF TRBD1 . TRBJ1-3 TRBV5-6
TGCGCCAGCAATCGGACAGACAATCAGCCCCAGCATTTT CASNRTDNQPQHF . . TRBJ1-5 TRBV10-1
TGTGCCAGTAGTATAGGGGACACGACCCAAGAGACCCAGTACTTC CASSIGDTTQETQYF . once TRBJ2-5 TRBV19
TGTGCCAGCAGTGCAGGATCGGGGAATTCACCCCTCCACTTT CASSAGSGNSPLHF . few TRBJ1-6 TRBV6-2/TRBV6-3
TGTGCCACGGGTGGGACAGGGGGCGGAAATGAGCAGTTCTTC CATGGTGGGNEQFF TRBD1 . TRBJ2-1 TRBV10-3
TGCGCCAGCAGCTTGATGGGACTCCAAGAGACCCAGTACTTC CASSLMGLQETQYF . . TRBJ2-5 TRBV5-1
TGTGCCAGCAGCCCAGGGGGGATCAGGGATTCACCCCTCCACTTT CASSPGGIRDSPLHF TRBD1 . TRBJ1-6 TRBV3-1/TRBV3-2